This record covers a single T cell receptor (beta chain). This clone was seen once. Its antigen has not been determined. No quality values exist for individual bases; no much larger clone is one base distant. The data were taken from a study of blood T cell repertoires in COVID-19 (dated by TCRdb to about 2020). Regarding the study in general: Samples covering the acute and convalescent phases of COVID-19 were provided by collaborators in the United States, Italy and Spain. The prospective study material was composed of cDNA or gDNA derived from T cells, B-cell-depleted T cells, or PBMCs. Where available, HLA class I and class II types were taken from metadata supplied by the sample provider and were not determined by assay-based typing. A de-identified subject ID, COVID-19 status, age in years and sex were almost always included in the sample metadata. A freely available public database, intended as a resource for researchers studying the immune response to SARS-CoV-2, is where the repertoires were released. The dataset comprised deeply sampled blood TCRbeta repertoires from subjects exposed to, actively infected with, or recovered from COVID-19. The samples were drawn from the first 160 participants of the ongoing ImmuneRACE study and from 1,254 subjects provided by 6 global collaborators. Study-level results and caveats: The quantity of clinical and demographic metadata differed by source and by participant and was supplied without curation.

V is shortened by 0 bases, J by 3 bases, and the region joining them spans 3 bases. The CDR3 runs 14 amino acids, cysteine and phenylalanine included. CDR3 DNA is the only sequence kept; it has 42 bases, read in frame from the first base. CDR1 MNHEY and CDR2 SVGAGI are derived from the germline V gene. The collaborating institutions used their own protocols to collect whole blood in K2EDTA tubes. For TCRbeta analysis, collaborator samples were shipped as frozen whole blood, as isolated PBMCs, or as DNA extracted from either sample type. The immunoSEQ Assay, a bias-controlled multiplex PCR, was used to amplify TCRbeta CDR3 regions from genomic DNA. Under the source paper's analysis protocol: Nucleated cell counts per sample were estimated from amplification of reference gene primers within the assay. To quantify the absolute abundance of each unique TCRbeta CDR3 rearrangement, sequence reads were collapsed and filtered. For each sample, productive Simpson clonality was calculated by taking the square root of Simpson's diversity index across productive rearrangements. TCRdb took this table from immuneACCESS and kept in-frame rearrangements with V and J called. Such tables lack part of the clones; where checked against another copy, unresolved V genes explain under half of the gap, and the rest is unexplained. Clonal size and the V and J genes are those of that table, whereas D and trimming came from the DNA. Here the sample has tens of thousands of clones; approximately 79% occur a single time. The ten largest clones represent roughly 29% of the sample.

The TCR comes from a man aged 60 to 75 with active or convalescent COVID-19. The sequence links TRBV6-5 to TRBJ2-6; the D gene lacks a confident call. The sequenced sample was peripheral blood. The CDR3 loop reads CASSYSSGANVLTF. DNA sequence: TGTGCCAGCAGTTACTCGAGTGGGGCCAACGTCCTGACTTTC.